The 9 T cell receptor beta chains listed next were all sequenced from one sample in a study of T cell responses to AZD1222 COVID-19 vaccine. Assay: immunoSEQ multiplex PCR; the TCRdb copy retains only in-frame clones and omits some. The sample contains roughly 140,000 clones, approximately 91% of which appear only once. The material sequenced was peripheral blood, taken on day 0 of AZD1222 vaccination. The source of these receptors is an adult in good health.

This clone was counted once. This chain connects TRBV15 to TRBJ1-2; TRBD1 matches 7 bases. The length of the CDR3 is 15 residues. V lost 0 bases to trimming and J lost 1 base; unmatched junction nucleotides: 2. Germline assignment: CDR1 LNHNV and CDR2 YYDKDF (reference sequence). CDR3 in DNA: TGTGCCACCAGCAGAGAGACAGGGAATAACTATGGCTACACCTTC. This encodes CATSRETGNNYGYTF.

The CDR3 DNA reads as TGTGCCAGCAGTTACTCTATGGGACAGCTTTCTTATGGCTACACCTTC. Amino acids: CASSYSMGQLSYGYTF. The chain joins TRBV6-5 to TRBJ1-2; TRBD1 agrees at 7 bases. The CDR3 length is 16 residues. Trimming removed 0 bases from V and 5 bases from J; junction bases left unmatched: 9. Germline CDR1 reads MNHEY; CDR2 reads SVGAGI.

The genes are TRBV5-1 and TRBJ1-4, with D possibly being TRBD1 (6 bases). Germline loops: CDR1 SGHRS, CDR2 YFSETQ. The CDR3 runs 14 residues. V lost 3 bases to trimming and J lost 5 bases, with 11 bases between them. This CDR3 is CASSSGQGNEKLFF. The CDR3 region has the DNA TGCGCCAGCAGCTCGGGGCAGGGGAATGAAAAACTGTTTTTT. The full variable domain, in which reference TRBV5-1 and TRBJ1-4 provide the parts outside the CDR3, is KAGVTQTPRYLIKTRGQQVTLSCSPISGHRSVSWYQQTPGQGLQFLFEYFSETQRNKGNFPGRFSGRQFSNSRSEMNVSTLELGDSALYLCASSSGQGNEKLFFGSGTQLSVL.

DNA for the CDR3: TGTGCCAGCCTGCGGGATAACACTGAAGCTTTCTTT. Encoded protein: CASLRDNTEAFF. This rearrangement joins TRBV7-9 to TRBJ1-1; D remains unclear. V was shortened by 8 bases and J by 2 bases, with 9 bases between the two germline ends. The CDR3 sequence is 12 residues long. The germline gives CDR1 SEHNR, CDR2 FQNEAQ (reference sequence). Full variable domain (outside the CDR3, taken from reference TRBV7-9 and TRBJ1-1): DTGVSQNPRHKITKRGQNVTFRCDPISEHNRLYWYRQTLGQGPEFLTYFQNEAQLEKSRLLSDRFSAERPKGSFSTLEIQRTEQGDSAMYLCASLRDNTEAFFGQGTRLTVV.

The chain uses TRBV4-1 and TRBJ2-7, with a weak D call TRBD1 (6 bases). CDR3 size: 14 residues. V was cut by 5 bases and J by 6 bases, with 17 bases left in between. Germline assignment: CDR1 MGHRA and CDR2 YSYEKL. CDR3 DNA: TGCGCCAGCAGCGAAGCCTGGGACACCCGCGAGCAGTACTTC. It encodes CASSEAWDTREQYF.

The V and J genes are TRBV19 and TRBJ1-1; TRBD1 aligns across 9 bases. The CDR3 contains 19 residues. Unmatched junction bases numbered 20, after V lost 5 bases and J lost 4 bases. Per germline, CDR1 LNHDA and CDR2 SQIVND (reference sequence). The CDR3 loop reads CASSPRTGTGNLKATEAFF. The CDR3, as DNA: TGTGCCAGTAGTCCAAGAACCGGGACAGGGAATCTTAAAGCCACTGAAGCTTTCTTT.

This chain uses TRBV18 with TRBJ1-2; D remains unclear. The CDR3 has 13 amino acids. Germline V gene sequence: CDR1 KGHSH, CDR2 LQKENI. V was pared by 8 bases and J by 2 bases, with 12 bases between. The CDR3 nucleotides read TGTGCCAGCACTCAGGACGGAAACTATGGCTACACCTTC. Translation: CASTQDGNYGYTF.

The chain recombines TRBV11-2 with TRBJ1-2; D not certain. This CDR3 comprises 13 residues. V lost 5 bases to trimming and J lost 5 bases, with 12 bases between them. CDR1 is SGHAT, CDR2 FQNNGV, per germline. The CDR3 region is CASSAPKKYGYTF. The CDR3 DNA reads as TGTGCCAGCAGCGCACCTAAGAAATATGGCTACACCTTC.

The chain combines TRBV30 with TRBJ1-5; D possibly corresponds to TRBD1 (5 bases). This CDR3 region has 17 residues. Looked up from germline, CDR1 is GTSNPN and CDR2 is SVGIG (reference sequence). Between the trimmed V and J ends, which lost 3 bases and 0 bases, there was a span of 18 bases. The CDR3 coding sequence is TGTGCCTGGAGAGAATCAGGGTTGCCTTATAGCAATCAGCCCCAGCATTTT. Its translation is CAWRESGLPYSNQPQHF.